Listed below are T cell receptor beta chains from one sample, sequenced in a study of blood T cell repertoires in COVID-19. This table comes from immunoSEQ multiplex PCR, and its TCRdb copy is limited to in-frame clones, with some not included. The table shows 100,000 to 150,000 clones, with around 88% occurring only once. Sequencing was performed on peripheral blood. The receptors were gathered from a human donor in a cohort sampled during active COVID-19. CDR3s include the opening cysteine and the closing phenylalanine or tryptophan. The D gene is left open where the match is weak. Some rows mark clone size as missing; the rest say once, few, many or name a class of expanded clone.

TRBJ2-3,TRBD2,NA,TRBV27,TGTGCCAGCAGTTTTCGGGGGGAGTGGGGCACAGATACGCAGTATTTT,CASSFRGEWGTDTQYF
TRBJ2-5,NA,NA,TRBV18,TGTGCCAGCTCCCTCGACATCCAAGAGACCCAGTACTTC,CASSLDIQETQYF
TRBJ2-5,NA,once,TRBV25-1,TGTGCCAGCAGTGAAGGGGGCGAAGAGACCCAGTACTTC,CASSEGGEETQYF
TRBJ2-6,NA,NA,TRBV28,TGTGCCAGCAGTTACCCACAGGGAATTGGGCCTACTGGGGCCAACGTCCTGACTTTC,CASSYPQGIGPTGANVLTF
TRBJ2-7,TRBD2,NA,TRBV4-1,TGCGCCAGCAGCCAAGAGGGGACTAGCGGACAATACGAGCAGTACTTC,CASSQEGTSGQYEQYF
TRBJ2-3,TRBD2,NA,TRBV7-9,TGTGCCAGCAGCCCACGGGCGGGAGGGCTAATCACAGATACGCAGTATTTT,CASSPRAGGLITDTQYF
TRBJ2-7,TRBD1,NA,TRBV5-4,TGTGCCAGCAGCAACGGACAGGGACCAATCTACGAGCAGTACTTC,CASSNGQGPIYEQYF
TRBJ2-1,TRBD2,NA,TRBV19,TGTGCCAGTAGATCGGGACTAGCGGGATACAGATTACCCGATGAGCAGTTCTTC,CASRSGLAGYRLPDEQFF
TRBJ2-1,TRBD2,NA,TRBV27,TGTGCCAGCAGTCACCCACTAGCGGGATCCTACAATGAGCAGTTCTTC,CASSHPLAGSYNEQFF
TRBJ2-7,TRBD2,once,TRBV4-1,TGCGCCAGCAGCCCGTTAGCGGGAGTGAGCGAGCAGTACTTC,CASSPLAGVSEQYF
TRBJ1-1,TRBD1,NA,TRBV12-3/TRBV12-4,TGTGCCAGCAGCCGGAACAGGGGGGCTGAAGCTTTCTTT,CASSRNRGAEAFF
TRBJ2-6,NA,NA,TRBV4-3,TGCGCCAGCAGCCAAGGCGACTCCGGAACATCCTCTGGGGCCAACGTCCTGACTTTC,CASSQGDSGTSSGANVLTF
TRBJ2-4,NA,NA,TRBV5-4,TGTGCCAGCAGCTTGGGGCCAGGGATGGCCCTGGCCGGCCAGAACATTCAGTACTTC,CASSLGPGMALAGQNIQYF
TRBJ2-7,TRBD2,NA,TRBV18,TGTGCCAGCTCACCAGGGACTAGCGCAACCTACGAGCAGTACTTC,CASSPGTSATYEQYF
TRBJ1-1,NA,NA,TRBV2,TGTGCCAGCAGGGGCCACTATGAGAGGGGGAAAGCTTTCTTT,CASRGHYERGKAFF
TRBJ2-5,NA,NA,TRBV4-2,TGTGCCAGCAGCCAAGAGACTACCCGGGGGCAAGAGACCCAGTACTTC,CASSQETTRGQETQYF
TRBJ1-2,NA,NA,TRBV28,TGTGCCAGCAGCTCCCCGGGATCAAACTATGGCTACACCTTC,CASSSPGSNYGYTF
TRBJ2-2,TRBD2,NA,TRBV11-3,TGTGCCAGCAGCCGGACTAGCGGGAATACCGGGGAGCTGTTTTTT,CASSRTSGNTGELFF
TRBJ2-2,NA,NA,TRBV9,TGTGCCAGCAGCGTAATGCGATCCACCGGGGAGCTGTTTTTT,CASSVMRSTGELFF
TRBJ2-1,TRBD2,NA,TRBV4-1,TGCGCCAGCAGCCAAGAAGGACTAGCAGCTTACAATGAGCAGTTCTTC,CASSQEGLAAYNEQFF
TRBJ2-5,NA,NA,TRBV24-1,TGTGCCACCAGAGGCACTACCGGGAATCAAGAGACCCAGTACTTC,CATRGTTGNQETQYF
TRBJ2-6,NA,NA,TRBV28,TGTGCCAGCAGTTTCCCGGGTGTGCCGGGGGCCAACGTCCTGACTTTC,CASSFPGVPGANVLTF
TRBJ2-1,NA,NA,TRBV27,TGTGCCAGCAGTTTACCGGCGACTATTAGCTCCTACAATGAGCAGTTCTTC,CASSLPATISSYNEQFF
TRBJ2-7,NA,NA,TRBV11-3,TGTGCCAGCAGCTCTTTCAGGGGACGGCAGTACTTC,CASSSFRGRQYF
TRBJ2-1,TRBD2,NA,TRBV5-4,TGTGCCAGCAGCCTGGGGGGGGACCTAATGTACAATGAGCAGTTCTTC,CASSLGGDLMYNEQFF
TRBJ2-3,NA,NA,TRBV12-5,TGTGCTAGTGGACTAAACGGAGCAGATACGCAGTATTTT,CASGLNGADTQYF
TRBJ2-7,NA,NA,TRBV6-5,TGTGCCAGCAGCAGAGGACACTCCTACGAGCAGTACTTC,CASSRGHSYEQYF
TRBJ1-1,NA,NA,TRBV5-1,TGCGCCAGCAGCTTGGGGCAAACGAACACTGAAGCTTTCTTT,CASSLGQTNTEAFF
TRBJ2-5,NA,NA,TRBV3-1/TRBV3-2,TGTGCCAGCAGCCAAGGGGGACTGACGGAGACCCAGTACTTC,CASSQGGLTETQYF
TRBJ2-7,TRBD2,NA,TRBV30,TGTGCCTGGAGTTCGGGACTAGCGGGATACGGCGAGCAGTACTTC,CAWSSGLAGYGEQYF
TRBJ2-2,TRBD1,few,TRBV18,TGTGCCAGCTCACCGGACAGGGCCTTATTAATCGGGGAGCTGTTTTTT,CASSPDRALLIGELFF
TRBJ2-1,NA,NA,TRBV2,TGTGCCAGCAGTGCCCAAGCAGGGAAAGGGTCCTACAATGAGCAGTTCTTC,CASSAQAGKGSYNEQFF
TRBJ2-7,NA,NA,TRBV20-1,TGCAGTGCTAGTTCTGGGCACGAGCAGTACTTC,CSASSGHEQYF
TRBJ1-2,TRBD1,NA,TRBV5-1,TGCGCCAGCAGCTTGGCCCCACAGGGGAATAACTATGGCTACACCTTC,CASSLAPQGNNYGYTF
TRBJ2-7,NA,NA,TRBV19,TGTGCCAGTAGTATTGACTCGGAGGGGGCCCCCTACGAGCAGTACTTC,CASSIDSEGAPYEQYF
TRBJ2-3,TRBD2,NA,TRBV19,TGTGCCAGTAGCGGGAGGGCCGGGCCAGATACGCAGTATTTT,CASSGRAGPDTQYF
TRBJ1-5,NA,NA,TRBV2,TGTGCCAGCAGTGAAAATTATAGCAATCAGCCCCAGCATTTT,CASSENYSNQPQHF
TRBJ2-6,TRBD1,once,TRBV7-2,TGTGCCAGCAGCATACAGGGGGCTTCTGGGGCCAACGTCCTGACTTTC,CASSIQGASGANVLTF
TRBJ1-2,TRBD1,NA,TRBV6-5,TGTGCCAGCAGGATGACAGGGATGGACGGCTACACCTTC,CASRMTGMDGYTF
TRBJ1-2,TRBD1,once,TRBV18,TGTGCCAGCTCACGTGGAGGGGGCGACTATGGCTACACCTTC,CASSRGGGDYGYTF